Reported below is one T cell receptor beta chain. What it binds is unknown. The data were obtained in a study of cytomegalovirus exposure and HLA in healthy donors. Study-wide findings and caveats: Investigators reported 150 to 200 TCR beta chains as tied to cytomegalovirus.

It was with 60 Vbeta and 13 Jbeta primers that the PCR ran. Produced via immunoSEQ multiplex PCR; TCRdb's table is partial and in-frame only. Altogether 89,000 or so clones are present, roughly 81% being singletons, with the ten largest covering 5.6%. V shed 6 bases and J 5 bases; nucleotides not matched to a gene: 9. The CDR3 has 15 amino acids. The germline V gene encodes CDR1 MNHNY and CDR2 SVGAGI (reference sequence). The chain links TRBV6-6 to TRBJ2-5; 10 positions match TRBD2. Sequences were obtained from PBMCs. This receptor was identified in a woman aged 18-29 years in good health and CMV-seropositive. The CDR3 loop is CASRPAAGGLETQYF. The DNA for the CDR3 is TGTGCCAGCAGACCAGCAGCGGGGGGGCTTGAGACCCAGTACTTC.